The T cell receptor (beta chain) described here comes from a study of T cell repertoires in cytomegalovirus infection. Study-level background: A matching HLA type, together with CMV infection, was signaled by public TCR beta signatures. The study, taken as a whole, reports: HLA-C-restricted, CMV-specific TCR beta clonotypes were dominant ex vivo. Based on cumulative public TCR beta family frequency, carriers of CMV plus the relevant HLA were identified.

On this clonotype itself: Antigen unknown.

V was clipped by 5 bases and J by 4 bases; unmatched bases: 12. Per the germline V gene, CDR1 is SGHTA and CDR2 is FQGNSA. This CDR3 has 16 residues. One entry per CDR3 protein, called by TCRdb with MiXCR from the reads. This table has over 200,000 distinct CDR3 sequences, around 15% appearing once. Specimen: PBMCs. This chain connects TRBV7-2 to TRBJ2-5; 8 bases line up with TRBD2. The receptor comes from a human donor in good health (CMV status not recorded). Some clones in this sample may be carry-over from other donors' samples. CDR3 sequence: CASSPRGGWGGETQYF. CDR3 bases: TGTGCCAGCAGCCCCCGGGGGGGGTGGGGTGGAGAGACCCAGTACTTC.